This record concerns one T cell receptor (beta chain) sequence. Its specificity is not known. The read terminates 3 residues ahead of where the CDR3 ends, so the germline J gene completes it. This specimen comes from a study of T cells in women clearing cervical HPV infection. The overall study: Cases were women with histologically confirmed HPV16-related CIN3 or worse, including 2 invasive cancers. For cases, blood was sampled a median about 140 days after lesion detection, interquartile range about 90 to 230 days. Study findings and constraints: Timing of associations relative to infection is unclear; T-cell subsets were not isolated. Cases carried less TRBV6-7 than controls: roughly 0.12% versus 0.17%.

TCRdb's copy holds only in-frame clones and misses some; the assay was immunoSEQ multiplex PCR. The sample's table shows fewer than 30,000 clones. This CDR3 region has 15 residues. Germline V gives CDR1 LNHDA, CDR2 SQIVND (reference sequence). Sequencing was done on a sample of blood buffy coat. V and J are TRBV19 and TRBJ2-4; TRBD2 is a possible D gene (5 bases). The receptor's source is a woman aged 18 to 75 with a cervical HPV16 infection that either progressed to CIN3+ or cleared (not recorded which). The CDR3 region is CASSIPGGGYYGQYF. CDR3 bases read: TGTGCCAGTAGTATTCCTGGAGGCGGCTACTATGGT.